A selection of T cell receptor beta chains follows, all from one sample in a study of OX40 agonist ivuxolimab in advanced cancers. Some clones are missing from TCRdb's copy, which holds only in-frame ones; the method was immunoSEQ multiplex PCR. Among under 100,000 clones listed, approximately 92% were seen once. Sequenced here: CD4+ or CD8+ T cells sorted from blood, sampled in a trial of the OX40 agonist ivuxolimab. The receptors here all came from an adult with an advanced solid tumor such as melanoma, head and neck, liver or kidney cancer. The CDR3 runs from the conserved cysteine through the conserved F or W. A D gene is named only where the DNA matches it firmly. Size values are once, few and many counts, or a class for expanded clones, and some rows have none.

clone size: .; D gene: .; V gene: TRBV6-5; J gene: TRBJ2-3; CDR3 protein: CASTQRPRNTQYF; CDR3 DNA: TGTGCCAGCACCCAGCGGCCACGGAATACGCAGTATTTT
clone size: once; D gene: .; V gene: TRBV29-1; J gene: TRBJ2-5; CDR3 protein: CSVEGLRFQETQYF; CDR3 DNA: TGCAGCGTTGAAGGTCTGCGTTTTCAAGAGACCCAGTACTTC
clone size: .; D gene: .; V gene: TRBV30; J gene: TRBJ2-5; CDR3 protein: CAWSEGGGAQETQYF; CDR3 DNA: TGTGCCTGGAGTGAAGGGGGTGGGGCTCAAGAGACCCAGTACTTC
clone size: .; D gene: TRBD1; V gene: TRBV5-4; J gene: TRBJ1-6; CDR3 protein: CASSPGGAPGSPLHF; CDR3 DNA: TGTGCCAGCAGCCCAGGGGGAGCCCCTGGTTCACCCCTCCACTTT
clone size: once; D gene: .; V gene: TRBV7-3; J gene: TRBJ2-2; CDR3 protein: CASSLSTGELFF; CDR3 DNA: TGTGCCAGCAGCCTAAGCACCGGGGAGCTGTTTTTT
clone size: .; D gene: TRBD2; V gene: TRBV7-2; J gene: TRBJ2-3; CDR3 protein: CASSLAGAGGATDTQYF; CDR3 DNA: TGTGCCAGCAGCTTAGCGGGGGCGGGAGGGGCCACAGATACGCAGTATTTT
clone size: .; D gene: TRBD1; V gene: TRBV29-1; J gene: TRBJ2-5; CDR3 protein: CSVDGTAQETQYF; CDR3 DNA: TGCAGCGTTGACGGGACAGCTCAAGAGACCCAGTACTTC
clone size: .; D gene: .; V gene: TRBV5-4; J gene: TRBJ1-1; CDR3 protein: CASSSSRQVGNTEAFF; CDR3 DNA: TGTGCCAGCAGCTCTTCTCGACAGGTGGGGAACACTGAAGCTTTCTTT
clone size: .; D gene: .; V gene: TRBV2; J gene: TRBJ2-7; CDR3 protein: CASGKTADYEQYF; CDR3 DNA: TGTGCCAGCGGGAAGACAGCAGACTACGAGCAGTACTTC
clone size: .; D gene: .; V gene: TRBV28; J gene: TRBJ1-6; CDR3 protein: CASNLGVGNSPLHF; CDR3 DNA: TGTGCCAGCAACCTGGGTGTAGGCAATTCACCCCTCCACTTT
clone size: .; D gene: TRBD2; V gene: TRBV7-9; J gene: TRBJ2-1; CDR3 protein: CASSRTSGRAGNEQFF; CDR3 DNA: TGTGCCAGCAGCCGGACTAGCGGGAGAGCCGGCAATGAGCAGTTCTTC
clone size: .; D gene: .; V gene: TRBV11-3; J gene: TRBJ1-1; CDR3 protein: CASSLVDTEAFF; CDR3 DNA: TGTGCCAGCAGCTTAGTGGACACTGAAGCTTTCTTT
clone size: .; D gene: TRBD1; V gene: TRBV9; J gene: TRBJ1-4; CDR3 protein: CASSPGQPNEKLFF; CDR3 DNA: TGTGCCAGCAGCCCGGGACAGCCGAATGAAAAACTGTTTTTT
clone size: .; D gene: .; V gene: TRBV10-1; J gene: TRBJ2-7; CDR3 protein: CASSGGDSEQYF; CDR3 DNA: TGCGCCAGCAGTGGGGGGGACAGCGAGCAGTACTTC
clone size: .; D gene: TRBD1; V gene: TRBV15; J gene: TRBJ2-2; CDR3 protein: CATRAPGQHTGELFF; CDR3 DNA: TGTGCCACCAGGGCACCGGGACAGCACACCGGGGAGCTGTTTTTT
clone size: .; D gene: TRBD1; V gene: TRBV5-4; J gene: TRBJ2-5; CDR3 protein: CASNPGGQQETQYF; CDR3 DNA: TGTGCCAGCAACCCTGGGGGACAGCAAGAGACCCAGTACTTC
clone size: .; D gene: .; V gene: TRBV7-9; J gene: TRBJ2-5; CDR3 protein: CASSLVPQPQETQYF; CDR3 DNA: TGTGCCAGCAGCTTAGTACCTCAGCCGCAAGAGACCCAGTACTTC
clone size: few; D gene: .; V gene: TRBV10-1; J gene: TRBJ1-2; CDR3 protein: CASSEHGFYGYTF; CDR3 DNA: TGCGCCAGCAGTGAGCATGGGTTTTATGGCTACACCTTC
clone size: once; D gene: .; V gene: TRBV4-2; J gene: TRBJ1-1; CDR3 protein: CASSQEAGNTEAFF; CDR3 DNA: TGTGCCAGCAGCCAAGAGGCGGGAAACACTGAAGCTTTCTTT
clone size: .; D gene: TRBD1; V gene: TRBV11-2; J gene: TRBJ2-5; CDR3 protein: CASSLIGGKETQYF; CDR3 DNA: TGTGCCAGCAGCTTAATAGGGGGCAAGGAGACCCAGTACTTC
clone size: .; D gene: .; V gene: TRBV30; J gene: TRBJ2-7; CDR3 protein: CAWSISSSSEQYF; CDR3 DNA: TGTGCCTGGAGTATAAGTTCCTCCAGCGAGCAGTACTTC
clone size: .; D gene: .; V gene: TRBV27; J gene: TRBJ1-4; CDR3 protein: CASSGGLGNEKLFF; CDR3 DNA: TGTGCCAGCAGTGGGGGGCTCGGTAATGAAAAACTGTTTTTT
clone size: .; D gene: TRBD1; V gene: TRBV9; J gene: TRBJ1-5; CDR3 protein: CASAESPGTGGRYQPQHF; CDR3 DNA: TGTGCCAGCGCGGAAAGCCCCGGGACAGGCGGACGTTATCAGCCCCAGCATTTT
clone size: .; D gene: .; V gene: TRBV6-5; J gene: TRBJ2-5; CDR3 protein: CASSSRGETQYF; CDR3 DNA: TGTGCCAGCAGTTCGCGAGGGGAGACCCAGTACTTC
clone size: .; D gene: .; V gene: TRBV5-1; J gene: TRBJ2-7; CDR3 protein: CASSLGRSGGFSEQYF; CDR3 DNA: TGCGCCAGCAGCCTGGGGCGCTCGGGGGGCTTCTCTGAGCAGTACTTC
clone size: .; D gene: TRBD1; V gene: TRBV5-1; J gene: TRBJ2-3; CDR3 protein: CASSAGTGGADTQYF; CDR3 DNA: TGCGCCAGCAGCGCAGGGACAGGGGGCGCAGATACGCAGTATTTT
clone size: .; D gene: .; V gene: TRBV9; J gene: TRBJ1-4; CDR3 protein: CASSVAAGRVEKLFF; CDR3 DNA: TGTGCCAGCAGCGTAGCGGCAGGGAGGGTTGAAAAACTGTTTTTT
clone size: .; D gene: .; V gene: TRBV30; J gene: TRBJ2-3; CDR3 protein: CAWSVGTDTQYF; CDR3 DNA: TGTGCCTGGAGTGTGGGGACAGATACGCAGTATTTT
clone size: .; D gene: .; V gene: TRBV9; J gene: TRBJ2-1; CDR3 protein: CASSVVTGAIYNEQFF; CDR3 DNA: TGTGCCAGCAGCGTAGTAACGGGGGCAATATACAATGAGCAGTTCTTC
clone size: .; D gene: .; V gene: TRBV11-3; J gene: TRBJ2-3; CDR3 protein: CASSGRVTDTQYF; CDR3 DNA: TGTGCCAGCAGCGGCAGGGTCACAGATACGCAGTATTTT
clone size: .; D gene: .; V gene: TRBV19; J gene: TRBJ1-5; CDR3 protein: CASSDQGPYQPQHF; CDR3 DNA: TGTGCCAGTAGCGATCAGGGGCCCTATCAGCCCCAGCATTTT
clone size: .; D gene: .; V gene: TRBV21-1; J gene: TRBJ1-5; CDR3 protein: CASSKAEAAGPQHF; CDR3 DNA: TGTGCCAGCAGCAAAGCTGAGGCAGCAGGGCCCCAGCATTTT
clone size: .; D gene: TRBD2; V gene: TRBV11-2; J gene: TRBJ2-1; CDR3 protein: CASSPGLAGGPYNEQFF; CDR3 DNA: TGTGCCAGCAGCCCGGGACTAGCGGGAGGGCCTTACAATGAGCAGTTCTTC
clone size: .; D gene: .; V gene: TRBV19; J gene: TRBJ2-7; CDR3 protein: CASSIGPGSSYEQYF; CDR3 DNA: TGTGCCAGTAGTATAGGGCCGGGATCATCCTACGAGCAGTACTTC
clone size: .; D gene: .; V gene: TRBV30; J gene: TRBJ1-1; CDR3 protein: CAWSKPGREAFF; CDR3 DNA: TGTGCCTGGAGCAAACCGGGACGTGAAGCTTTCTTT
clone size: once; D gene: .; V gene: TRBV19; J gene: TRBJ1-4; CDR3 protein: CASRSGWGNEKLFF; CDR3 DNA: TGTGCCAGTCGCTCGGGGTGGGGTAATGAAAAACTGTTTTTT
clone size: .; D gene: .; V gene: TRBV28; J gene: TRBJ1-2; CDR3 protein: CASSFPDHFYGYTF; CDR3 DNA: TGTGCCAGCAGTTTCCCGGACCACTTCTATGGCTACACCTTC
clone size: .; D gene: .; V gene: TRBV10-1; J gene: TRBJ1-1; CDR3 protein: CASSESVGNTEAFF; CDR3 DNA: TGCGCCAGCAGTGAGTCGGTTGGGAACACTGAAGCTTTCTTT
clone size: .; D gene: TRBD1; V gene: TRBV5-1; J gene: TRBJ2-7; CDR3 protein: CASRRDRGGYEQYF; CDR3 DNA: TGCGCCAGCAGACGTGACAGGGGAGGCTACGAGCAGTACTTC
clone size: .; D gene: .; V gene: TRBV5-1; J gene: TRBJ2-5; CDR3 protein: CASSFQGTGETQYF; CDR3 DNA: TGCGCCAGCAGCTTTCAGGGGACCGGCGAGACCCAGTACTTC
clone size: .; D gene: .; V gene: TRBV12-1; J gene: TRBJ2-7; CDR3 protein: CASSFLSGRRYEQYF; CDR3 DNA: TGTGCCAGCAGCTTCCTTAGCGGGAGAAGGTACGAGCAGTACTTC
clone size: .; D gene: .; V gene: TRBV30; J gene: TRBJ2-5; CDR3 protein: CAWSQGGETQYF; CDR3 DNA: TGTGCCTGGAGTCAAGGGGGGGAGACCCAGTACTTC
clone size: .; D gene: TRBD2; V gene: TRBV10-3; J gene: TRBJ2-3; CDR3 protein: CAISERVAGGTDTQYF; CDR3 DNA: TGTGCCATCAGTGAGAGAGTGGCGGGAGGGACAGATACGCAGTATTTT